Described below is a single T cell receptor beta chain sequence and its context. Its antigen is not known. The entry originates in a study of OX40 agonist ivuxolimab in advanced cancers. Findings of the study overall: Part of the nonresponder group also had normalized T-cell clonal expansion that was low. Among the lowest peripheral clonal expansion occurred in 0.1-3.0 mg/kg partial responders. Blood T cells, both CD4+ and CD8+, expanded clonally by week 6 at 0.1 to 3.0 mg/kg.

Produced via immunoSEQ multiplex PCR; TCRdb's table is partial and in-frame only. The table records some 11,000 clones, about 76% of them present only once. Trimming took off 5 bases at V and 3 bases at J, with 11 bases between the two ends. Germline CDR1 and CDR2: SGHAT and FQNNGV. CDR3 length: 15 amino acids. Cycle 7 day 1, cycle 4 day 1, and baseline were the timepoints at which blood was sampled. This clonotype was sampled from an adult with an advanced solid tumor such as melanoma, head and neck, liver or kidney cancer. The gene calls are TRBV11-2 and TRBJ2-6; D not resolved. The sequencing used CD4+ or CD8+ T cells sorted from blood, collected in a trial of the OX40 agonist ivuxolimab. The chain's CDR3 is CASSPSLSGANVLTF. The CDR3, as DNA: TGTGCCAGCAGCCCCTCCCTGAGTGGGGCCAACGTCCTGACTTTC.